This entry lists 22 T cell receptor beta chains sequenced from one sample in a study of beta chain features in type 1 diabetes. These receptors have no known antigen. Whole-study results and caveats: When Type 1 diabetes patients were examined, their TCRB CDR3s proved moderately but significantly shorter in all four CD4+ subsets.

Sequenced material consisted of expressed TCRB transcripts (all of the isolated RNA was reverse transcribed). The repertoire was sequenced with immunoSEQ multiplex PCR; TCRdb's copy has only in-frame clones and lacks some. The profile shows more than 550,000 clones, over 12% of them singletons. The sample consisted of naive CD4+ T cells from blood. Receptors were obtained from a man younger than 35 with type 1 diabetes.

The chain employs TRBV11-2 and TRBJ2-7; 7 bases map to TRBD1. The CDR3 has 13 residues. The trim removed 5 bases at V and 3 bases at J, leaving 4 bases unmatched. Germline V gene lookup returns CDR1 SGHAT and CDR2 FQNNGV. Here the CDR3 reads CASSRDSLYEQYF. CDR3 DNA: TGTGCCAGCAGCCGGGACAGCCTCTACGAGCAGTACTTC.

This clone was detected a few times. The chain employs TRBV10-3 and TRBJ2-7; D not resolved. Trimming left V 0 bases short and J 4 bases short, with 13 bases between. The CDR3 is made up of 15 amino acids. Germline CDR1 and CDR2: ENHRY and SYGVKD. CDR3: CAISESRDKLYEQYF. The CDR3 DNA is TGTGCCATCAGTGAGTCGAGAGACAAACTTTACGAGCAGTACTTC.

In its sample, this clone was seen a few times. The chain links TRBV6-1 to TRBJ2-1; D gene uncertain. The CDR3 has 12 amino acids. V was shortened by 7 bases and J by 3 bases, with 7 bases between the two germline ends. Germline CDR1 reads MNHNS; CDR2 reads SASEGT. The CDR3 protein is CASTVYYNEQFF. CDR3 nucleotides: TGTGCCAGCACGGTTTACTACAATGAGCAGTTCTTC.

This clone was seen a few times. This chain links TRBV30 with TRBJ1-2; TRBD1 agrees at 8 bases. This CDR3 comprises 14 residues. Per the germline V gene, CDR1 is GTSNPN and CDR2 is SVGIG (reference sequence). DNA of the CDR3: TGTGGCGGATCGGACCCCGGGACAGGTTATGGCTACACCTTC. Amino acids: CGGSDPGTGYGYTF.

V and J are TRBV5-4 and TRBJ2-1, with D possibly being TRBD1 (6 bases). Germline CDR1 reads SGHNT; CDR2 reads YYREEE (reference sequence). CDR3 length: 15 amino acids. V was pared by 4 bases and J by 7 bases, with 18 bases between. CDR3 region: CASSQMGAEGNEQFF. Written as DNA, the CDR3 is TGTGCCAGCAGCCAGATGGGGGCAGAGGGAAATGAGCAGTTCTTC.

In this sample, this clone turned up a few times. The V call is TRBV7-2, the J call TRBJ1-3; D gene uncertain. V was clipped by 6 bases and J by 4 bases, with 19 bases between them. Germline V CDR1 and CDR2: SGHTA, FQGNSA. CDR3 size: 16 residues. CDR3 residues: CASSHGLTRAGNTIYF. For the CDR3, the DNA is TGTGCCAGCAGTCACGGACTCACGAGGGCCGGAAACACCATATATTTT.

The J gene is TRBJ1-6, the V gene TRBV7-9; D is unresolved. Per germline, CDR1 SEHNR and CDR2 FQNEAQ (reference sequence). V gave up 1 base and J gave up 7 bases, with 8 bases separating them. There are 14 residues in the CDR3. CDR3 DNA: TGTGCCAGCAGCTTAGGGAAGCCCAATTCACCCCTCCACTTT. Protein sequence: CASSLGKPNSPLHF.

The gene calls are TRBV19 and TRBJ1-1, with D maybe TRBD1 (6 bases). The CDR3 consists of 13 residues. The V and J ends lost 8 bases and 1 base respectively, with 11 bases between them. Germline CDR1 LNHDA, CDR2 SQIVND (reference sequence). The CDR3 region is CASSGTSNTEAFF. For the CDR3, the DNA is TGTGCCAGTTCCGGGACATCGAACACTGAAGCTTTCTTT.

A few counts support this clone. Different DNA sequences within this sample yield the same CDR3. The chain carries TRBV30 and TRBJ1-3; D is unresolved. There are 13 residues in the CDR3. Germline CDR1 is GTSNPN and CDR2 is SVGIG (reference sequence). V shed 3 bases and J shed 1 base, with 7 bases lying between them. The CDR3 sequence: CAWSVISGNTIYF. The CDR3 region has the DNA TGTGCCTGGAGCGTGATTTCTGGAAACACCATATATTTT.

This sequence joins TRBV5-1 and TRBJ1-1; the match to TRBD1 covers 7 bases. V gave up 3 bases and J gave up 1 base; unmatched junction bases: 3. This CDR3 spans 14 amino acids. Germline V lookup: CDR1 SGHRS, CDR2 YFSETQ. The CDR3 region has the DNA TGCGCCAGCAGCTCCCGGGACAGGAACACTGAAGCTTTCTTT. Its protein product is CASSSRDRNTEAFF.

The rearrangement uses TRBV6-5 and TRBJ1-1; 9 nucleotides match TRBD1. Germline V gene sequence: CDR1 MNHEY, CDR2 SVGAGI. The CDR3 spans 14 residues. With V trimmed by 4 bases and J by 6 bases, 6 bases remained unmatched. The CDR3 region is CASSSGTGKAEAFF. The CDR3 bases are TGTGCCAGCAGTTCCGGGACAGGGAAGGCTGAAGCTTTCTTT.

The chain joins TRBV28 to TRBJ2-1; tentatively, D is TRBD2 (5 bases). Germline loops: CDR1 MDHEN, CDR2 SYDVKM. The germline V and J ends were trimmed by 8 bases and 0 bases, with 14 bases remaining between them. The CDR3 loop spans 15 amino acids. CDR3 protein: CASLPGGLSYNEQFF. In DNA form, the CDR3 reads TGTGCCAGCCTACCCGGAGGCCTCTCCTACAATGAGCAGTTCTTC.

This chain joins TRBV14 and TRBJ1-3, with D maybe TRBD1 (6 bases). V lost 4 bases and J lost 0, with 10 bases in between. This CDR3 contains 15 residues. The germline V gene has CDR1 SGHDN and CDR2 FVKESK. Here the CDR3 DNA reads TGTGCCAGCAGCCCTCAGGGGTTCTCTGGAAACACCATATATTTT. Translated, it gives CASSPQGFSGNTIYF.

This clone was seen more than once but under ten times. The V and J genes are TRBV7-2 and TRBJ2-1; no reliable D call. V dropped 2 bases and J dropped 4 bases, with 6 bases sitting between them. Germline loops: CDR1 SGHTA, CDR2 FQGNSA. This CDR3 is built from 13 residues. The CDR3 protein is CASSLQVYNEQFF. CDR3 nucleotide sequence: TGTGCCAGCAGCTTACAGGTTTACAATGAGCAGTTCTTC.

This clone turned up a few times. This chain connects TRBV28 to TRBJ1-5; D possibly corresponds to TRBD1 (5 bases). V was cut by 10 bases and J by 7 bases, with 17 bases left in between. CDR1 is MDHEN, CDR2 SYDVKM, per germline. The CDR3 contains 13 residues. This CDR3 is CATSRTKDQPQHF. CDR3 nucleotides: TGTGCCACCTCCAGGACAAAAGACCAGCCCCAGCATTTT.

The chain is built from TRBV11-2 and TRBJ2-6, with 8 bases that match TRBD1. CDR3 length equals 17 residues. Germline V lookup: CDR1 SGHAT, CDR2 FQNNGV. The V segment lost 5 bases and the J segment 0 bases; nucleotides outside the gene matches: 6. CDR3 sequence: CASSEWTGTSGANVLTF. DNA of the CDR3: TGTGCCAGCAGCGAGTGGACAGGGACCTCTGGGGCCAACGTCCTGACTTTC.

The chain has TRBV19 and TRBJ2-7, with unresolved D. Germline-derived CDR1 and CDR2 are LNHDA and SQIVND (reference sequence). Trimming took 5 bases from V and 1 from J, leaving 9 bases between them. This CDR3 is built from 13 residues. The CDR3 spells CASSPVRSYEQYF. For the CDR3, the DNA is TGTGCCAGTAGTCCCGTCCGTTCCTACGAGCAGTACTTC.

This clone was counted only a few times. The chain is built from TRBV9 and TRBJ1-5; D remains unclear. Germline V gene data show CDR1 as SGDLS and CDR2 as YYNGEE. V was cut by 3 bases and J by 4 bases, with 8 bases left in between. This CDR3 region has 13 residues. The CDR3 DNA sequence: TGTGCCAGCAGCGCGTACCCGAATCAGCCCCAGCATTTT. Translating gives CASSAYPNQPQHF.

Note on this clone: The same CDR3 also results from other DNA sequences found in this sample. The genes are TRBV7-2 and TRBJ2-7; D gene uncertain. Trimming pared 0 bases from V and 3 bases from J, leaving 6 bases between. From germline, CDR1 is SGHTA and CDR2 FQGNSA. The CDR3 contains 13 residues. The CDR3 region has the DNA TGTGCCAGCAGCTTAGCTGGCTACTACGAGCAGTACTTC. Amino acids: CASSLAGYYEQYF.

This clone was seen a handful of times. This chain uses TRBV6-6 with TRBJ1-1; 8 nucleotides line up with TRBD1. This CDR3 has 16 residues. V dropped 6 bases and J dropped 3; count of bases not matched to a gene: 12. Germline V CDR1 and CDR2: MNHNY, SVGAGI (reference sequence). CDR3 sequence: CASREPQDRDDTEAFF. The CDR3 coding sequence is TGTGCCAGCAGGGAACCTCAGGACAGGGACGACACTGAAGCTTTCTTT.

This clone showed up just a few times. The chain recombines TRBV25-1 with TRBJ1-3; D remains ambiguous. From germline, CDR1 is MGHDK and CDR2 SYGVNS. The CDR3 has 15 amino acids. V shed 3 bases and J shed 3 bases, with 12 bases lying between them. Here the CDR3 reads CASSEPGANGNTIYF. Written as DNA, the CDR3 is TGTGCCAGCAGTGAGCCGGGAGCGAATGGAAACACCATATATTTT.

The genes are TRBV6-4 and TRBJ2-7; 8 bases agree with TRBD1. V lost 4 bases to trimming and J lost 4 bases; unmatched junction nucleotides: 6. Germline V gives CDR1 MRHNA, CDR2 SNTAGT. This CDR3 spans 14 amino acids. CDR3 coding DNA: TGTGCCAGCAGTGCACCGGACAGGGTATACGAGCAGTACTTC. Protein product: CASSAPDRVYEQYF.